This TCR beta chain stems from a study of blood T cell repertoires in COVID-19 (dated by TCRdb to 2018 to 2020). Describing the broader study: Samples from collaborators originated in the United States, Italy and Spain and spanned both the acute and convalescent phases of COVID-19. The material from the prospective study consisted of cDNA or gDNA derived from T cells, B-cell-depleted T cells, or PBMCs. Deeply sampled blood TCRbeta repertoires from subjects exposed to, actively infected with, or recovered from COVID-19 were included in the dataset. The repertoires were released in a freely available public database intended as a resource for research on the immune response to SARS-CoV-2. The samples were drawn from the first 160 participants of the ongoing ImmuneRACE study and from 950 to 1,500 subjects provided by 6 global collaborators. The sample metadata nearly always contained a de-identified subject ID, COVID-19 status, age in years and sex. Where available, HLA class I and class II types were taken from metadata supplied by the sample provider and were not determined by assay-based typing. The paper's findings and limits, for the study overall: The amount of clinical and demographic metadata varied by source and participant and was provided uncurated.

Collaborating institutions collected whole blood in K2EDTA tubes following their own protocols. For TCRbeta analysis, collaborators shipped samples as frozen whole blood, isolated PBMCs, or DNA extracted from either of those sample types. TCRbeta CDR3 regions were amplified from genomic DNA using the immunoSEQ Assay, a bias-controlled multiplex PCR. The study's processing was this. Nucleated cell counts per sample were estimated from amplification of reference gene primers within the assay. To quantify the absolute abundance of each unique TCRbeta CDR3 rearrangement, sequence reads were collapsed and filtered. For each sample, productive Simpson clonality was calculated by taking the square root of Simpson's diversity index across productive rearrangements. Entries here come from immuneACCESS through TCRdb and include only in-frame sequences with V and J called. Some clones fail to appear in such tables; in the studies checked, an unresolved V gene covers under half of the shortfall, and the cause of the remainder is unknown. V and J calls and clone size are copied from that table; D and trimming were computed from the DNA. For this sample the table gives 150,000 to 200,000 clones, of which roughly nine tenths were detected only once. The ten largest account for 2.1% of the sample.

Spanning cysteine to phenylalanine, the CDR3 consists of 14 amino acids. Only the CDR3 DNA is retained, 42 bases long and in frame from the first base. Reading the germline V gene gives CDR1 SNHLY and CDR2 FYNNEI. The V end loses 0 bases and the J end loses 4 bases, and a stretch of 9 bases separates them. As for this clone: Its antigen remains unidentified. No base quality information exists; no much larger clone differs at one position.

The rearrangement combines TRBV2 with TRBJ1-2; TRBD1 could be the D gene, as 6 bases match. Sequenced: peripheral blood. The sequence came from a man between 65 and 85 years old with active or convalescent COVID-19. The encoded CDR3 is CASSEADSSYGYTF. The nucleotide sequence reads TGTGCCAGCAGTGAAGCGGACAGCTCCTATGGCTACACCTTC.